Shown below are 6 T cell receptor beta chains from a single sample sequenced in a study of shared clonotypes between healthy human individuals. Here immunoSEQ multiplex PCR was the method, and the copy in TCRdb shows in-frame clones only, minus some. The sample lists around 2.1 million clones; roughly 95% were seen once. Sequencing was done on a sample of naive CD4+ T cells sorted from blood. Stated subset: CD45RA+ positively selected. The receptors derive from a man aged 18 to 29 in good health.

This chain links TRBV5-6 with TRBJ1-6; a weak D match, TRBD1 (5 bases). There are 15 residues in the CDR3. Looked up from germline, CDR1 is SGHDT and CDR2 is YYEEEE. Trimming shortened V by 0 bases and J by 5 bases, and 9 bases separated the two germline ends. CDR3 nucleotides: TGTGCCAGCAGCTTGGATAGGGGTCATAATTCACCCCTCCACTTT. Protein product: CASSLDRGHNSPLHF.

DNA for the CDR3: TGTGCCAGCAGCCGCCGTCTAGCGGGGAAAGAGACCCAGTACTTC. This encodes CASSRRLAGKETQYF. The V gene is TRBV21-1, the J gene TRBJ2-5; TRBD2, the table's D call, was not compared with the DNA. TRBV21-1 is a known pseudogene. This CDR3 spans 15 amino acids.

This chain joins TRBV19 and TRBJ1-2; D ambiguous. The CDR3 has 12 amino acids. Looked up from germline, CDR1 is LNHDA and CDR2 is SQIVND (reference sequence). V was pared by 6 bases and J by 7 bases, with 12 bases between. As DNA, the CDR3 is TGTGCCAGTAGCCCGACCACCGCTGGCTACACCTTC. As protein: CASSPTTAGYTF.

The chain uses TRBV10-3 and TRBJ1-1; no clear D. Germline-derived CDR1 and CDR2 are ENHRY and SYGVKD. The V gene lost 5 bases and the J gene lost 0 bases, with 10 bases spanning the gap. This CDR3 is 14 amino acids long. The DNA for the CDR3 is TGTGCCATCAGTCTGGACGGTCTGAACACTGAAGCTTTCTTT. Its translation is CAISLDGLNTEAFF.

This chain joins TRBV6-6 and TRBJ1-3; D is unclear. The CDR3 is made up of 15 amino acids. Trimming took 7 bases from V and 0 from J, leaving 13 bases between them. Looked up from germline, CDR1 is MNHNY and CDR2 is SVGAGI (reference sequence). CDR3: CASTPAGDSGNTIYF. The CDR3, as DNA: TGTGCCAGCACCCCCGCCGGGGACTCTGGAAACACCATATATTTT.

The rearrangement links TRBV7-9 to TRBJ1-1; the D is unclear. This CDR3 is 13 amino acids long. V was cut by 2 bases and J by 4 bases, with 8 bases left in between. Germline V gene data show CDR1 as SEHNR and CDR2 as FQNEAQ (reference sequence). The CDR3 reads CASSLSWSTEAFF. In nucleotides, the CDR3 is TGTGCCAGCAGCTTATCGTGGTCCACTGAAGCTTTCTTT.